These 27 T cell receptor beta chains share one sample of origin, sequenced in a study of T cells in Graves' hyperthyroidism and ophthalmopathy. RNA transcripts provided the source from which TCR beta CDR3 regions were amplified. First-round RT-PCR targeting the TCR CDR3 was performed with the HTBI primer set. TCRdb passed the multiplex PCR reads through MiXCR, listing each CDR3 protein once. This repertoire shows hundreds of thousands of distinct CDR3 sequences, under 25% found once; its top ten account for 45% to 55%. Sequenced sample: blood. The source of these receptors is a woman aged 70 to 79 with Graves' ophthalmopathy.

At least ten counts were recorded for this clonotype. The rearrangement links TRBV5-1 to TRBJ1-1; D is uncertain. V was pared by 0 bases and J by 1 base, with 7 bases between. Germline loops: CDR1 SGHRS, CDR2 YFSETQ. The CDR3 sequence is 14 residues long. CDR3 sequence reads: CASSLGRQNTEAFF. The DNA of the CDR3 is TGCGCCAGCAGCTTGGGGAGACAGAACACTGAAGCTTTCTTT.

In this sample, this clonotype turned up many times. This chain links TRBV11-2 with TRBJ2-3; D is ambiguous. The CDR3 is made up of 13 amino acids. Germline V gene lookup returns CDR1 SGHAT and CDR2 FQNNGV. V lost 5 bases to trimming and J lost 5 bases, with 11 bases between them. The CDR3 region is CASSGTGVDTQYF. In DNA form, the CDR3 reads TGTGCCAGCAGCGGTACCGGCGTAGATACGCAGTATTTT.

In its sample, this clonotype was seen many times. This chain joins TRBV27 and TRBJ1-1, with D unclear. This CDR3 has 13 amino acids. The germline V and J ends were trimmed by 8 bases and 3 bases, with 13 bases remaining between them. The germline V gene has CDR1 MNHEY and CDR2 SMNVEV (reference sequence). DNA for the CDR3: TGTGCCAGCGCAAAACAGCAGTACACTGAAGCTTTCTTT. It yields the protein CASAKQQYTEAFF.

This clonotype was picked up a small number of times. J is TRBJ2-7 and V is TRBV24-1, with no clear D. The V end lost 4 bases, the J end lost 2 bases, and 5 bases lay between the germline ends. This CDR3 contains 12 residues. Germline CDR1 and CDR2: KGHDR and SFDVKD. DNA of the CDR3: TGTGCCACCAGTGACCCAACCTACGAGCAGTACTTC. This encodes CATSDPTYEQYF.

This clonotype was recorded at least ten times. This rearrangement joins TRBV12-3 or TRBV12-4 to TRBJ2-7, with D perhaps matching TRBD1 or TRBD2 (5 bases each). The CDR3 runs 12 residues. Deletions cut 7 bases from V and 7 bases from J, with 14 bases between. CDR3 in amino acids: CASTVWGSEQYF. CDR3 DNA: TGTGCCAGCACTGTCTGGGGGAGTGAGCAGTACTTC.

This rearrangement joins TRBV13 to TRBJ1-5; D is ambiguous. Germline CDR1 and CDR2: PRHDT and FYEKMQ (reference sequence). This CDR3 comprises 14 residues. V was clipped by 6 bases and J by 6 bases, with 15 bases between them. The CDR3 loop reads CASSQGLSGQPQHF. CDR3 bases: TGTGCCAGCAGTCAAGGATTGTCGGGTCAGCCCCAGCATTTT.

This clonotype has only a few counts. The V gene is TRBV4-2, the J gene TRBJ2-1; 8 positions match TRBD2. In germline, CDR1 is LGHNA, CDR2 YNFKEQ. The V and J ends lost 8 bases and 8 bases, in that order; junction bases with no gene match: 8. The CDR3 is made up of 13 amino acids. The chain's CDR3 is CASGMLAGYEQFF. As DNA, the CDR3 is TGTGCCAGCGGCATGCTAGCGGGCTATGAGCAGTTCTTC.

This clonotype was seen a handful of times. CDR3 amino acids: CASSLDWGSSSPLHF. CDR3 in DNA: TGTGCCAGCAGCTTAGATTGGGGGTCGAGTTCACCCCTCCACTTT. The genes are TRBV11-2 and TRBJ1-6; D may be TRBD1 (5 bases). This CDR3 has 15 residues. The V and J ends lost 0 bases and 9 bases respectively, with 12 bases between them. Germline assignment: CDR1 SGHAT and CDR2 FQNNGV.

The chain recombines TRBV27 with TRBJ2-2, with TRBD1 matching 10 bases. Losses at the gene ends were 6 bases for V and 4 bases for J; bases not matched to a gene: 8. The CDR3 covers 16 residues. Germline CDR1 reads MNHEY; CDR2 reads SMNVEV (reference sequence). The CDR3: CASRHSGTGVTGELFF. The CDR3 DNA follows: TGTGCCAGCAGACATTCCGGGACAGGGGTCACCGGGGAGCTGTTTTTT.

The chain links TRBV7-2 to TRBJ1-3; D not certain. V lost 2 bases, J lost 0 bases, and 11 bases lay in between. Germline CDR1 and CDR2: SGHTA and FQGNSA. The CDR3 contains 16 residues. The CDR3 nucleotides read TGTGCCAGCAGCTTATCCGGGGTAACCTCTGGAAACACCATATATTTT. Translated, it gives CASSLSGVTSGNTIYF.

The chain uses TRBV4-2 and TRBJ2-1, with 10 bases matching TRBD2. Germline trimming cut 4 bases from V and 7 bases from J; bases unmatched to any gene: 7. CDR3 length: 15 residues. Germline V gene lookup returns CDR1 LGHNA and CDR2 YNFKEQ. CDR3 region: CASSRAEREGNEQFF. As DNA, the CDR3 is TGTGCCAGCAGCCGAGCTGAGCGGGAGGGAAATGAGCAGTTCTTC.

This clonotype was observed many times. The rearrangement uses TRBV2 and TRBJ1-5; 8 positions agree with TRBD1. The V segment lost 6 bases and the J segment 0 bases; nucleotides outside the gene matches: 7. This CDR3 is 16 amino acids long. Germline V lookup: CDR1 SNHLY, CDR2 FYNNEI. The CDR3 here is CASRGDRRISNQPQHF. The CDR3 DNA reads TGTGCCAGCAGGGGGGACAGGCGGATTAGCAATCAGCCCCAGCATTTT.

The chain uses TRBV30 and TRBJ1-2; D is unclear. Trimming left V 3 bases short and J 5 bases short, with 13 bases between. CDR3 length: 13 amino acids. The V gene's germline CDR1 is GTSNPN and CDR2 SVGIG (reference sequence). For the CDR3, the DNA is TGTGCCTGGAGCCGGACGAGTTTGTATGGCTACACCTTC. Translating it yields CAWSRTSLYGYTF.

In its sample, this clonotype was seen a few times. The chain links TRBV25-1 to TRBJ1-1, with D perhaps TRBD1 (5 bases). This CDR3 comprises 12 residues. The V gene's germline CDR1 is MGHDK and CDR2 SYGVNS. Trimming took off 4 bases at V and 4 bases at J, with 7 bases between the two ends. This CDR3 reads CASSGGVTEAFF. CDR3 DNA sequence: TGTGCCAGCAGTGGAGGGGTCACTGAAGCTTTCTTT.

There are many counts of this clonotype. J is TRBJ2-7 and V is TRBV30; no clear D. Between the trimmed V and J ends, which lost 0 bases and 4 bases, there was a span of 7 bases. The germline V gene encodes CDR1 GTSNPN and CDR2 SVGIG (reference sequence). CDR3 length: 12 amino acids. The CDR3 sequence is CAWSVGRYEQYF. The CDR3 DNA is TGTGCCTGGAGTGTTGGTCGGTACGAGCAGTACTTC.

This clonotype was counted many times. This rearrangement joins TRBV12-3 or TRBV12-4 to TRBJ1-2; D gene uncertain. The CDR3 runs 11 residues. V shed 6 bases and J shed 5 bases, with 7 bases lying between them. The CDR3 DNA reads as TGTGCCAGCAGGGGGAAATATGGCTACACCTTC. As protein: CASRGKYGYTF.

For the CDR3, the DNA is TGCGCCAGCAGTGAGGCCGCAGCGGGGGAGACCCAGTACTTC. It yields the protein CASSEAAAGETQYF. This chain uses TRBV10-1 with TRBJ2-5; 7 bases line up with TRBD2. Trimming at V came to 2 bases and at J to 5 bases, leaving 5 bases not matched to a gene. There are 14 residues in the CDR3. Germline V gene sequence: CDR1 WNHNN, CDR2 SYGVQD (reference sequence).

In this sample, this clonotype turned up many times. This chain links TRBV7-4 with TRBJ2-7; D is unclear. With 9 bases removed from V and 5 bases from J, the gap between germline ends came to 5 bases. CDR3 length: 9 residues. The germline V gene encodes CDR1 SGHVT and CDR2 SQSDAQ. The CDR3 bases are TGTGCCAGTGAAGACGAGCAGTACTTC. Translated: CASEDEQYF.

Note on this clonotype: The germline gene is not matched at one end of the junction; a read error may be the cause. The rearrangement joins TRBV7-2 to TRBJ1-1; D gene ambiguous. The CDR3 is 13 amino acids. Looked up from germline, CDR1 is SGHTA and CDR2 is FQGNSA. The CDR3 reads CASSYRQNTEALF. The CDR3 DNA follows: TGTGCCAGCAGCTACCGTCAAAACACTGAAGCTCTCTTT.

Many counts were recorded for this clonotype. The rearrangement joins TRBV3-1 to TRBJ1-5, with D possibly TRBD1 on 5 matching bases. The CDR3 is 13 amino acids. CDR1 is LGHDT and CDR2 is YNNKEL in the germline V gene (reference sequence). V was cut by 1 base and J by 6 bases, with 7 bases left in between. This chain's CDR3 is CASSQARAQPQHF. The CDR3 nucleotides are TGTGCCAGCAGCCAAGCCAGGGCTCAGCCCCAGCATTTT.

About this clonotype: The germline gene is not matched at one end of the junction; a read error may be the cause. The V call is TRBV6-8, the J call TRBJ1-1, with 7 bases matching TRBD1. The CDR3 is 13 residues long. The germline V gene has CDR1 MNHGY and CDR2 SAAAGT. The CDR3 sequence is CASSLQGITVAFF. The CDR3 DNA sequence: TGTGCCAGCAGCTTACAGGGGATCACTGTAGCTTTCTTT.

The chain combines TRBV7-9 with TRBJ2-1, with D possibly matching TRBD2 (6 bases). V lost 7 bases and J lost 1, with 11 bases in between. The CDR3 runs 14 residues. The germline gives CDR1 SEHNR, CDR2 FQNEAQ (reference sequence). This CDR3 reads CASTAGNSYNEQFF. CDR3 DNA sequence: TGTGCCAGCACCGCGGGGAATTCCTACAATGAGCAGTTCTTC.

The chain employs TRBV20-1 and TRBJ2-7; 8 bases map to TRBD1. CDR1 DFQATT and CDR2 SNEGSKA come from the germline V gene (reference sequence). This CDR3 contains 14 residues. V was pared by 6 bases and J by 2 bases, with 9 bases of the junction left unmatched. Here the CDR3 DNA reads TGCAGTGCCTGGACAGGGCGAATGCCCTACGAGCAGTACTTC. Protein: CSAWTGRMPYEQYF.

This clonotype showed up just a few times. The chain is built from TRBV24-1 and TRBJ2-3; either TRBD1 or TRBD2 may fit D (5 bases each). Germline V gives CDR1 KGHDR, CDR2 SFDVKD. The CDR3 is made up of 16 amino acids. V lost 3 bases and J 2 bases, leaving 14 bases between the germline ends. The chain's CDR3 is CATSDGDQYPTDTQYF. The CDR3 DNA reads as TGTGCCACCAGTGATGGGGACCAATACCCCACAGATACGCAGTATTTT.

This clonotype was counted ten times or more. This sequence joins TRBV18 and TRBJ2-1, with 8 bases that match TRBD1. This CDR3 region has 16 residues. Germline lookup yields CDR1 KGHSH and CDR2 LQKENI. The V segment lost 3 bases and the J segment 3 bases; nucleotides outside the gene matches: 7. CDR3 DNA: TGTGCCAGCTCACCCCGGACAGGGAGAGACTACAATGAGCAGTTCTTC. Translated: CASSPRTGRDYNEQFF.

This clonotype turned up a few times. The V gene is TRBV19, the J gene TRBJ1-3, with D maybe TRBD1 (6 bases). V dropped 3 bases and J dropped 3 bases, with 18 bases sitting between them. CDR3 length equals 17 residues. The germline CDR1 and CDR2 sequences are LNHDA and SQIVND (reference sequence). CDR3 nucleotides: TGTGCCAGTAGTATGCAACGAAGGGGGGTAGGTGGAAACACCATATATTTT. Protein: CASSMQRRGVGGNTIYF.

This clonotype was detected a few times. V gene TRBV3-1 combines with J gene TRBJ2-2; maybe TRBD2 (6 bases). CDR1 and CDR2 (germline): LGHDT, YNNKEL (reference sequence). There are 14 residues in the CDR3. The V end lost 0 bases, the J end lost 9 bases, and 11 bases lay between the germline ends. The CDR3 nucleotides read TGTGCCAGCAGCCAAGAGGGAGGCGCTAGGGAGCTGTTTTTT. Encoded protein: CASSQEGGARELFF.